Listed here are 30 T cell receptor beta chains from one sample, sequenced in a study of cytomegalovirus exposure and HLA in healthy donors (TCRdb year 2017). Libraries came from the immunoSEQ multiplex PCR assay. For the multiplex PCR, a mixture combining 60 forward primers for TCR Vbeta segments and 13 reverse primers for TCR Jbeta segments was used. TCRdb re-hosts the immuneACCESS table, in-frame sequences only. Its copies lack some clones; in the studies checked, an unresolved V gene accounts for under half of them, and the cause for the rest is not known. Within this sample are about 170,000 clones, with roughly 81% of them counted one time only. Roughly 2.2% of the sample rests with the top ten. Sequenced: PBMCs. The receptors shown here come from a man aged 18 to 29 in good health and CMV-seropositive.

The J gene is TRBJ1-4, the V gene TRBV6-5, with 7 positions matching TRBD1. V shed 5 bases, J shed 3 bases, and the junction held 6 bases outside the gene matches. Germline lookup yields CDR1 MNHEY and CDR2 SVGAGI. This CDR3 is 15 amino acids long. Written as DNA, the CDR3 is TGTGCCAGCAGTCGACCAGGGGGACCTAATGAAAAACTGTTTTTT. This translates into CASSRPGGPNEKLFF.

CDR3 coding DNA: TGTGCCAGCAGTGCCGACAGGGGACAGCCCCAGCATTTT. It translates to CASSADRGQPQHF. The V gene is TRBV6-4, the J gene TRBJ1-5; TRBD1 matches at 8 bases. V shed 4 bases and J 7 bases; nucleotides not matched to a gene: 3. Germline CDR1 and CDR2: MRHNA and SNTAGT. The CDR3 runs to 13 residues.

This clone was detected only once. The gene calls are TRBV5-1 and TRBJ2-4; weak D call: TRBD2 (5 bases). Germline V gene lookup returns CDR1 SGHRS and CDR2 YFSETQ. The CDR3 length is 16 residues. V lost 3 bases, J lost 0 bases, and 13 bases lay in between. CDR3 nucleotide sequence: TGCGCCAGCAGCTCGGGGTCGTCCCTAGCCAAAAACATTCAGTACTTC. Translated: CASSSGSSLAKNIQYF.

This chain uses TRBV6-6 with TRBJ1-2; D remains unclear. Trimming left V 2 bases short and J 6 bases short, with 13 bases between. The CDR3 spans 14 residues. In germline, CDR1 is MNHNY, CDR2 SVGAGI (reference sequence). The CDR3 DNA is TGTGCCAGCAGTTACATTCTTCCCGGGGATGGCTACACCTTC. Residues: CASSYILPGDGYTF.

In the case of this clone: A junction end diverges from the germline sequence, so it may reflect a read error. This chain uses TRBV19 with TRBJ1-5; 7 nucleotides match TRBD1. Per germline, CDR1 LNHDA and CDR2 SQIVND (reference sequence). This CDR3 contains 15 residues. CDR3 protein: CASSIREGGKQPQHF. The CDR3 nucleotides are TGTGCCAGTAGTATCAGGGAAGGGGGCAAGCAGCCCCAGCATTTT. Filled out from reference TRBV19 and TRBJ1-5, the complete variable domain reads DGGITQSPKYLFRKEGQNVTLSCEQNLNHDAMYWYRQDPGQGLRLIYYSQIVNDFQKGDIAEGYSVSREKKESFPLTVTSAQKNPTAFYLCASSIREGGKQPQHFGDGTRLSIL.

The chain combines TRBV6-6 with TRBJ1-5, with D possibly matching TRBD1 (5 bases). The CDR3 totals 15 residues. Germline values: CDR1 MNHNY, CDR2 SVGAGI (reference sequence). Trimming left V 5 bases short and J 5 bases short, with 16 bases between. The CDR3 protein is CASSPQGLEDQPQHF. The CDR3 DNA reads as TGTGCCAGCAGTCCCCAGGGTCTCGAGGATCAGCCCCAGCATTTT.

The CDR3 DNA reads as TGTGCCAGCAGCCGACAGACAGCCTTGAACACTGAAGCTTTCTTT. Amino acids: CASSRQTALNTEAFF. The chain uses TRBV11-2 and TRBJ1-1, with D tentatively TRBD1 (5 bases). Trimming stripped 5 bases from V and 0 bases from J, with 13 bases between. CDR3 length: 15 amino acids. Germline CDR1 and CDR2: SGHAT and FQNNGV.

The chain recombines TRBV29-1 with TRBJ2-1, with 15 bases matching TRBD2. Germline values: CDR1 SQVTM, CDR2 ANQGSEA. The CDR3 is 17 amino acids. Losses at the gene ends were 3 bases for V and 7 bases for J; bases not matched to a gene: 10. The CDR3 coding sequence is TGCAGCGTTGATTTCCCCCCCGGACTAGCGGGGGGGAATGAGCAGTTCTTC. Its protein is CSVDFPPGLAGGNEQFF.

The rearrangement links TRBV19 to TRBJ1-2, with TRBD1 as a possible D gene (6 bases). Germline V CDR1 and CDR2: LNHDA, SQIVND (reference sequence). V was cut by 4 bases and J by 3 bases, with 9 bases left in between. CDR3 length: 13 amino acids. CDR3 protein: CASSREGDYGYTF. CDR3 bases: TGTGCCAGTAGTAGGGAGGGGGACTATGGCTACACCTTC.

The chain joins TRBV5-1 to TRBJ2-3, with D possibly TRBD1 on 6 matching bases. Trimming shortened V by 4 bases and J by 2 bases, and 11 bases separated the two germline ends. This CDR3 has 14 amino acids. The germline V gene has CDR1 SGHRS and CDR2 YFSETQ. CDR3: CASSINRDTDTQYF. CDR3 DNA: TGCGCCAGCAGCATTAACAGGGACACAGATACGCAGTATTTT.

This rearrangement joins TRBV19 to TRBJ1-1, with D perhaps matching TRBD1 (5 bases). The V end was cut by 3 bases, the J end by 1 base, with 15 bases between. Germline V gene lookup returns CDR1 LNHDA and CDR2 SQIVND (reference sequence). The CDR3 length is 16 residues. The CDR3 spells CASSILREGRNTEAFF. Here the CDR3 DNA reads TGTGCCAGTAGTATCCTCAGGGAGGGGAGGAACACTGAAGCTTTCTTT.

The gene calls are TRBV2 and TRBJ1-2, with TRBD1 matching over 7 bases. The CDR3 covers 12 residues. The ends lost 7 bases at V and 5 bases at J; junction bases unmatched: 4. CDR1 is SNHLY and CDR2 is FYNNEI in the germline V gene. CDR3 DNA sequence: TGTGCCAGCAACGCAGGGGGTTATGGCTACACCTTC. Its translation: CASNAGGYGYTF.

The genes are TRBV6-5 and TRBJ1-2; D possibly corresponds to TRBD1 (6 bases). The ends were cut back, 6 bases at V and 7 bases at J, with 15 bases in the middle. Germline-derived CDR1 and CDR2 are MNHEY and SVGAGI. The CDR3 has 13 residues. CDR3 coding DNA: TGTGCCAGCAGCAAAGGGGGGGTTCGTGGCTACACCTTC. This gives the protein CASSKGGVRGYTF.

V is TRBV4-2 and J is TRBJ1-2; 9 bases match TRBD1. V trimming: 4 bases; J trimming: 8 bases; junction bases outside the gene matches: 14. Germline V lookup: CDR1 LGHNA, CDR2 YNFKEQ. CDR3 length: 16 residues. CDR3 protein: CASSRDRDRDLRGYTF. For the CDR3, the DNA is TGTGCCAGCAGCCGAGACCGGGACAGGGATTTGAGGGGCTACACCTTC.

This chain uses TRBV7-2 with TRBJ1-5; D is unclear. This CDR3 is built from 14 residues. V shed 6 bases and J shed 0 bases, with 9 bases lying between them. Germline assignment: CDR1 SGHTA and CDR2 FQGNSA. The CDR3 DNA is TGTGCCAGCAGGGAGGCACTTAGCAATCAGCCCCAGCATTTT. It specifies CASREALSNQPQHF. Complete variable domain (other parts from reference TRBV7-2 and TRBJ1-5): GAGVSQSPSNKVTEKGKDVELRCDPISGHTALYWYRQSLGQGLEFLIYFQGNSAPDKSGLPSDRFSAERTGGSVSTLTIQRTQQEDSAVYLCASREALSNQPQHFGDGTRLSIL.

The J gene is TRBJ1-4, the V gene TRBV23-1; D gene ambiguous. TRBV23-1 is marked as an open reading frame, function uncertain. The ends were cut back, 2 bases at V and 8 bases at J, with 24 bases in the middle. This CDR3 contains 18 residues. CDR3: CASSQPAESRRYNEKLFF. The CDR3 region has the DNA TGCGCCAGCAGTCAACCCGCCGAGAGTAGGAGGTATAACGAAAAACTGTTTTTT.

This sequence joins TRBV5-1 and TRBJ1-1; D not resolved. CDR1 and CDR2 (germline): SGHRS, YFSETQ. CDR3 length equals 15 residues. V was clipped by 4 bases and J by 5 bases, with 18 bases between them. The CDR3 loop reads CASSLGSNIGTEAFF. DNA of the CDR3: TGCGCCAGCAGCCTAGGGAGCAATATAGGAACTGAAGCTTTCTTT.

The chain recombines TRBV6-5 with TRBJ1-2; tentative D call: TRBD1 (6 bases). The CDR3 has 15 amino acids. Germline V gene sequence: CDR1 MNHEY, CDR2 SVGAGI. Trimming stripped 4 bases from V and 8 bases from J, with 20 bases between. CDR3 sequence reads: CASSLQGDSGSGYTF. The CDR3 DNA sequence: TGTGCCAGCAGTTTACAGGGAGACTCTGGGAGCGGCTACACCTTC.

The rearrangement links TRBV2 to TRBJ1-4; 8 bases fit TRBD1. V lost 6 bases and J lost 3; bases outside the gene matches: 3. This CDR3 comprises 14 residues. Germline-derived CDR1 and CDR2 are SNHLY and FYNNEI. For the CDR3, the DNA is TGTGCCAGCAGGGACAGGGTGGCTAATGAAAAACTGTTTTTT. This sequence encodes CASRDRVANEKLFF.

The chain employs TRBV4-2 and TRBJ2-2; 8 nucleotides align to TRBD1. Per the germline V gene, CDR1 is LGHNA and CDR2 is YNFKEQ. This CDR3 has 18 amino acids. The J segment lost 4 bases and the V segment lost 0 bases, leaving 10 bases of the junction unmatched. Here the CDR3 DNA reads TGTGCCAGCAGCCAAGACGAGGGCCAGGGGGCAACCACCGGGGAGCTGTTTTTT. Its protein is CASSQDEGQGATTGELFF.

The chain recombines TRBV18 with TRBJ1-1; D may be TRBD1 (6 bases). The CDR3 sequence is 14 residues long. In germline, CDR1 is KGHSH, CDR2 LQKENI. V lost 3 bases to trimming and J lost 1 base, with 9 bases between them. The CDR3 bases are TGTGCCAGCTCACCCCAGGGACAGAACACTGAAGCTTTCTTT. It yields the protein CASSPQGQNTEAFF.

On this clone itself: This same CDR3 is encoded by further DNA sequences in the sample. The chain combines TRBV9 with TRBJ2-7; 7 bases are a match to TRBD1. Germline V gene sequence: CDR1 SGDLS, CDR2 YYNGEE. CDR3 size: 14 residues. V shed 0 bases and J 2 bases; nucleotides not matched to a gene: 2. Here the CDR3 DNA reads TGTGCCAGCAGCGTAGCCCAGGGGGCCTACGAGCAGTACTTC. Translation: CASSVAQGAYEQYF.

The CDR3 DNA reads as TGCGCCAGCAGCTTGGGCGGGTCCAGCTACGAGCAGTACTTC. Its translation is CASSLGGSSYEQYF. The J gene is TRBJ2-7, the V gene TRBV5-1, with D possibly being TRBD2 (5 bases). This CDR3 spans 14 amino acids. The V end was cut by 0 bases, the J end by 3 bases, with 10 bases between. The germline V gene encodes CDR1 SGHRS and CDR2 YFSETQ.

This chain's CDR3 is CAISEPGRQGDNEQFF. CDR3 coding DNA: TGTGCCATCAGTGAGCCAGGTAGGCAGGGGGACAATGAGCAGTTCTTC. The chain carries TRBV10-3 and TRBJ2-1, with 7 bases identical to TRBD1. The V gene's germline CDR1 is ENHRY and CDR2 SYGVKD. CDR3 length equals 16 residues. V lost 2 bases and J lost 5; bases outside the gene matches: 9.

The chain has TRBV6-1 and TRBJ1-1, with 9 bases that match TRBD1. The CDR3 extends over 13 amino acids. Germline V gene sequence: CDR1 MNHNS, CDR2 SASEGT. The V segment lost 4 bases and the J segment 5 bases; nucleotides outside the gene matches: 2. The CDR3, as DNA: TGTGCCAGCAGTGCGACAGGGGGGACTGAAGCTTTCTTT. Translation gives CASSATGGTEAFF.

The gene calls are TRBV7-3 and TRBJ2-7; perhaps TRBD2 as D (5 bases). The CDR3 sequence is 13 residues long. CDR1 is SGHTA and CDR2 is FQGTGA in the germline V gene. The ends were cut back, 3 bases at V and 7 bases at J, with 13 bases in the middle. The CDR3 is CASSFTPGWEQYF. The CDR3 bases are TGTGCCAGCAGCTTTACCCCGGGATGGGAGCAGTACTTC. Supplemented by reference TRBV7-3 and TRBJ2-7, the full variable domain reads GAGVSQTPSNKVTEKGKYVELRCDPISGHTALYWYRQSLGQGPEFLIYFQGTGAADDSGLPNDRFFAVRPEGSVSTLKIQRTERGDSAVYLCASSFTPGWEQYFGPGTRLTVT.

V and J are TRBV7-2 and TRBJ1-3; D is perhaps TRBD1 (6 bases). The CDR3 is 15 residues long. The V gene's germline CDR1 is SGHTA and CDR2 FQGNSA. Trimming removed 5 bases at V and 7 bases at J, with 18 bases between. The CDR3 DNA is TGTGCCAGCAGCGAGGAGGCAGGGGTGCCCAACACCATATATTTT. Protein product: CASSEEAGVPNTIYF.

This clone was seen only once. The chain employs TRBV19 and TRBJ1-4; a weak D match, TRBD1 (6 bases). CDR1 LNHDA and CDR2 SQIVND come from the germline V gene (reference sequence). The V end lost 7 bases, the J end lost 5 bases, and 14 bases lay between the germline ends. The CDR3 is 14 amino acids. The CDR3 DNA follows: TGTGCCAGTACCCCCGGACAGTCAAATGAAAAACTGTTTTTT. Translation gives CASTPGQSNEKLFF.

This clone was picked up a small number of times. The chain combines TRBV11-1 with TRBJ1-1; 8 bases agree with TRBD1. The germline CDR1 and CDR2 sequences are SGHAT and FQDESV (reference sequence). The CDR3 is made up of 17 amino acids. The junction had 7 bases not matched to a gene; V was cut back by 1 base and J by 0 bases. The CDR3 DNA sequence: TGTGCCAGCAGCTTAGATGGGACAGGATCGGTGAACACTGAAGCTTTCTTT. Its translation: CASSLDGTGSVNTEAFF.

The J gene is TRBJ1-6, the V gene TRBV2; no clear D. V gave up 3 bases and J gave up 0 bases, with 12 bases separating them. Germline-derived CDR1 and CDR2 are SNHLY and FYNNEI. The CDR3 loop spans 17 amino acids. Here the CDR3 reads CASSDGSASSYNSPLHF. In DNA form, the CDR3 reads TGTGCCAGCAGTGATGGTAGCGCCTCCTCCTATAATTCACCCCTCCACTTT.